The source of this TCR beta chain is a study of shared clonotypes between healthy human individuals. Whole-study findings and limits: Shared across a few donors were about 4.6% of the naive CD4 clonotypes.

Donors, healthy HIV-negative adults, lacked recent acute infections or vaccinations. Remarks on this clone: Its specificity is unknown.

Genomic DNA of every subset was divided equally among multiple immunoSEQ plates. The protocol was immunoSEQ multiplex PCR, while the TCRdb copy is restricted to in-frame clones and leaves out a portion. The sample holds some 2,500,000 clones, roughly 90% seen once. CDR3 length: 12 residues. The specimen was naive CD4+ T cells from PBMCs. Indicated subset: CD45RA+ positively selected. The sequence was collected from a young man in good health. Some clones in this sample may be carry-over from other donors' samples. This rearrangement joins TRBV21-1 to TRBJ1-2. TRBV21-1 is termed a pseudogene. CDR3 sequence reads: CASPTEFYGYTF. Here the CDR3 DNA reads TGTGCCAGTCCGACTGAGTTTTATGGCTACACCTTC.